One TCR beta chain is described in this entry. This sample is drawn from a study of blood T cells in healthy people across ages. With a J-beta primer mix and a sample-barcoded 5' primer, a second PCR ran about 6 to 11 cycles. TCRdb re-derived calls from the 5' RACE reads in MiXCR, one entry per CDR3 protein. The sample shows hundreds of thousands of distinct CDR3 sequences, more than 20% of them seen only once. V lost 2 bases and J lost 7, with 9 bases in between. This CDR3 is built from 13 residues. The germline V gene encodes CDR1 SGHRS and CDR2 YFSETQ. Each individual donor underwent a draw of approximately 10 milliliters of peripheral blood.

Specimen: blood. This TCR was sampled from a man aged 65 to 79 in good health. This chain joins TRBV5-1 and TRBJ2-2; unclear D gene. CDR3 amino acids: CASSFSGDGELFF. Written as DNA, the CDR3 is TGCGCCAGCAGCTTTAGTGGTGACGGGGAGCTGTTTTTT.